This TCR beta chain was captured in a study of patients and donors after allogeneic stem cell transplantation. This clonotype has ten or more counts. V shed 6 bases and J 3 bases; nucleotides not matched to a gene: 4. The CDR3 loop spans 17 amino acids. TCRdb ran MiXCR on the RT-PCR reads and lists one entry per CDR3 protein. The sample lists about 960,000 distinct CDR3 sequences, roughly 17% occurring once. What was sequenced was blood, either unsorted or a sorted T cell fraction (not recorded which). This TCR was recovered from a human donor who was either an allogeneic HSCT recipient or a stem cell or donor lymphocyte infusion donor (not recorded which). It is not recorded whose cells these are; they may come from a transplant donor. This sequence joins TRBV12-3 or TRBV12-4 and TRBJ2-2, with TRBD2 matching 16 bases. In DNA, the CDR3 is TGTGCCAGCAGCGAAGGGACTAGCGGGGGGGACACCGGGGAGCTGTTTTTT. This translates into CASSEGTSGGDTGELFF.